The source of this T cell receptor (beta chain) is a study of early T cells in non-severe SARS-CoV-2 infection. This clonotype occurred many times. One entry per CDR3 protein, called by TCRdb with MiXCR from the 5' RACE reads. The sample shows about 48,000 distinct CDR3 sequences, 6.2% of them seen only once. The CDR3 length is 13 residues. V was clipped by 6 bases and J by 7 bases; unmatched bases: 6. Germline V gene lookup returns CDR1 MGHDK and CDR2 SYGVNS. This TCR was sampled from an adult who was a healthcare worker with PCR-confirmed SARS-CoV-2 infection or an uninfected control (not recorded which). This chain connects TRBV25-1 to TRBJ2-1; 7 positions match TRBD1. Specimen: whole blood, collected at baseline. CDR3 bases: TGTGCCAGCAGCCGACAGGGATGGAATGAGCAGTTCTTC. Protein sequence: CASSRQGWNEQFF.